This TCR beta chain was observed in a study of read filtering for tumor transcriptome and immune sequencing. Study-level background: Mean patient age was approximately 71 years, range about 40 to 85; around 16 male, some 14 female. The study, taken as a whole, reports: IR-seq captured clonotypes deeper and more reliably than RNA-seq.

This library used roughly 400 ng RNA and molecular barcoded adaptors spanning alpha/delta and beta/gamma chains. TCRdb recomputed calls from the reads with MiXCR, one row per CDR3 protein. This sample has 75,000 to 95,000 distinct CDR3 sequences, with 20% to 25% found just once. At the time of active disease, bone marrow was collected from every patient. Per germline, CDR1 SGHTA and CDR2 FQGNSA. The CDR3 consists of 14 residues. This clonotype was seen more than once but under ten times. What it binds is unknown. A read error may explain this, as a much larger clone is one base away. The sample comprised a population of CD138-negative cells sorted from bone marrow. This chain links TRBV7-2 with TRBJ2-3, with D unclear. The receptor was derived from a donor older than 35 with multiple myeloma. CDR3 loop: CASSQRAFTDAQYF. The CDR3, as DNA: TGTGCCAGCAGCCAAAGAGCGTTTACAGATGCGCAGTATTTT.